This is a list of T cell receptor beta chains from one sample in a study of beta chain features in type 1 diabetes. TCRdb keeps only in-frame clones here, not all; method: immunoSEQ multiplex PCR. The sample carries 300,000 or so clones, approximately 8.2% recorded once. Sequencing used central memory CD4+ T cells from blood. The receptor set was obtained from a young woman in good health. The CDR3 runs from the conserved cysteine through the conserved F or W. The D gene is left open where the match is weak. Part of the rows lack a size; the others show once, few, many or a class for expanded clones.

j_call clone_size d_call v_call cdr3_nt cdr3_aa
TRBJ2-1 many TRBD2 TRBV7-9 TGTGCCAGCAGCCCAGCGGGAGCACGCTCCTACAATGAGCAGTTCTTC CASSPAGARSYNEQFF
TRBJ2-7 few . TRBV11-2 TGTGCCAGCAGGAGGACGGGGCTTCCGGGTCCCTTCGGGCAGTACTTC CASRRTGLPGPFGQYF
TRBJ2-1 . . TRBV28 TGTGCCAGCAGTTTTGTCCGGACAGCCTACAATGAGCAGTTCTTC CASSFVRTAYNEQFF
TRBJ2-2 . TRBD2 TRBV7-2 TGTGCCAGCAGCGTAGGAGCGGGAGGTCGGAGCACCGGGGAGCTGTTTTTT CASSVGAGGRSTGELFF
TRBJ2-1 many . TRBV19 TGTGCCAGTAGTGTCCGCTCGCTCAATTATGAGCAGTTCTTC CASSVRSLNYEQFF
TRBJ2-5 . . TRBV7-9 TGTGCCAGCAGCTTAGGGGGCAGCCAAGAGACCCAGTACTTC CASSLGGSQETQYF
TRBJ2-1 . TRBD2 TRBV5-1 TGCGCCAGCAGCCCAGCGGGAGGTTACAATGAGCAGTTCTTC CASSPAGGYNEQFF
TRBJ2-5 . . TRBV29-1 TGCAGCACCGCGGCCGGGACACAAGAGACCCAGTACTTC CSTAAGTQETQYF
TRBJ1-1 . . TRBV6-6 TGTGCCAGCAGTTACTCCTCCAGCGGAAAAAACACTGAAGCTTTCTTT CASSYSSSGKNTEAFF
TRBJ2-6 many . TRBV7-2 TGTGCCAGCAGCCCCGCCTTTCAGGGGACTGGGGCCAACGTCCTGACTTTC CASSPAFQGTGANVLTF
TRBJ1-1 many . TRBV5-4 TGTGCCAGCAGCTTGCAGGGCAGGGAAGGCACTGAAGCTTTCTTT CASSLQGREGTEAFF
TRBJ2-1 few . TRBV29-1 TGCAGCGTTGAGAGGGGGAGCGGCAATGAGCAGTTCTTC CSVERGSGNEQFF
TRBJ2-3 few . TRBV7-2 TGTGCCAGCAGCCAAGAAACTAGAAATACAGATACGCAGTATTTT CASSQETRNTDTQYF
TRBJ2-1 few . TRBV28 TGTGCCAGCAGCTCGGGCGGCAATGAGCAGTTCTTC CASSSGGNEQFF
TRBJ2-2 few . TRBV7-2 TGTGCCAGCAGCTTAGCGTGGGTACTCACCGGGGAGCTGTTTTTT CASSLAWVLTGELFF
TRBJ2-3 many TRBD2 TRBV7-9 TGTGCCAGCAGCTCCGGGAGGGCCGGGGCAGATACGCAGTATTTT CASSSGRAGADTQYF
TRBJ2-1 many TRBD2 TRBV15 TGTGCCACCAGCAGAGATCGCCCGGGACTATCCTCTGAGCAGTTCTTC CATSRDRPGLSSEQFF
TRBJ2-7 . . TRBV28 TGTGCCAGCAGACGACACAGCCTACGGGAGCAGTACTTC CASRRHSLREQYF
TRBJ2-1 . TRBD2 TRBV6-5 TGTGCCAGCAGTTACCTAGCGGGAAATGAGCAGTTCTTC CASSYLAGNEQFF
TRBJ2-1 few . TRBV19 TGTGCCAGTAGTCGGCTGGGAAGCTACAATGAGCAGTTCTTC CASSRLGSYNEQFF
TRBJ2-3 few TRBD2 TRBV10-3 TGTGCCGCCCAGGGCGGGGGGTTCACAGATACGCAGTATTTT CAAQGGGFTDTQYF
TRBJ2-3 many . TRBV5-5 TGTGCCAGCAGCTTGGAGGGGCGAGCTTATGGTACGCAGTATTTT CASSLEGRAYGTQYF
TRBJ1-4 . . TRBV7-9 TGTGCCAGCAGCTTATTACAGGGCAATGAAAAACTGTTTTTT CASSLLQGNEKLFF
TRBJ2-7 . . TRBV28 TGTGCCAGTAGCCGCAGCCACGAGCAGTACTTC CASSRSHEQYF
TRBJ1-2 few . TRBV28 TGTGCCAGCAGCTCCTCGACAGGTCCTTTAGGGTATGGCTACACCTTC CASSSSTGPLGYGYTF
TRBJ2-5 few . TRBV11-2 TGTGCCAGCAGCTCGGGGGCGAGGGGCGATTGGGAGACCCAGTACTTC CASSSGARGDWETQYF
TRBJ2-7 few . TRBV5-1 TGCGCCAGCAGCTTTGGAACCGAGCGAGCCTACGAGCAGTACTTC CASSFGTERAYEQYF
TRBJ2-3 few . TRBV18 TGTGCCAGCTCACCACCGGGTGCTGATACGCAGTATTTT CASSPPGADTQYF
TRBJ1-5 . . TRBV4-2 TGTGCCAGCAGCCAAGTCCACAGGGTGAGCAATCAGCCCCAGCATTTT CASSQVHRVSNQPQHF
TRBJ2-1 . . TRBV7-2 TGTGCCAGCAGCCAAGAGCCAGTGGCGGGGTTAAATGAGCAGTTCTTC CASSQEPVAGLNEQFF
TRBJ2-3 few TRBD1 TRBV28 TGTGCCAGCAGGACAGGGGGCGCAGATACGCAGTATTTT CASRTGGADTQYF
TRBJ2-2 . . TRBV1 TGCACCAGCAGCCAAGACCACCAACTACCCGGGGAGCTGTTTTTT CTSSQDHQLPGELFF
TRBJ2-2 . . TRBV7-2 TGTGCCAGCAGCTTGGAACTTCTCACCGGGGAGCTGTTTTTT CASSLELLTGELFF
TRBJ1-2 few . TRBV11-1 TGTGCCAGCAGCTTGAAGGTCGGGTATGGCTACACCTTC CASSLKVGYGYTF
TRBJ1-2 few . TRBV6-5 TGTGCCAGCAGTTACTCTTCAGGGAATAACTATGGCTACACCTTC CASSYSSGNNYGYTF
TRBJ2-1 . TRBD2 TRBV28 TGTGCCAGCAGCTTAGCGGGCCCGTACAATGAGCAGTTCTTC CASSLAGPYNEQFF
TRBJ1-2 few . TRBV18 TGTGCCAGCTCACCACCGCGGGCGCTGGGGAATGGCTACACCTTC CASSPPRALGNGYTF
TRBJ2-2 few TRBD1 TRBV27 TGTGCCAGCAGCCCGAACAGGGGAATCGGGGAGCTGTTTTTT CASSPNRGIGELFF
TRBJ1-3 . . TRBV5-4 TGTGCCAGCAGCTCCGAGTATCGGGGGAACTCTGGAAACACCATATATTTT CASSSEYRGNSGNTIYF
TRBJ1-1 . TRBD1 TRBV6-5 TGTGCCAGCAGTCGGGACAGGCGAGGGGGCACTGAAGCTTTCTTT CASSRDRRGGTEAFF
TRBJ2-1 . . TRBV5-1 TGCGCCAGCAGAACGGGACTCTTCTACAATGAGCAGTTCTTC CASRTGLFYNEQFF
TRBJ2-1 few . TRBV29-1 TGCAGCGTTGAAGATTTTCCCGTACTTAGCGGCCCGACCTACAATGAGCAGTTCTTC CSVEDFPVLSGPTYNEQFF
TRBJ2-7 few . TRBV28 TGTGCCAGTCTGGACGGATCCTACGAGCAGTACTTC CASLDGSYEQYF
TRBJ2-3 few . TRBV13 TGTGCCAGCAGCCACCGACTTGGGGATTCAGATACGCAGTATTTT CASSHRLGDSDTQYF
TRBJ2-7 few . TRBV11-2 TGTGCCAGCAGCTTAGACAGCTACATCGTCTACGAGCAGTACTTC CASSLDSYIVYEQYF
TRBJ2-2 . . TRBV4-2 TGTGCCAGCAGCCAAGCAGGGGCCGGGGAGCTGTTTTTT CASSQAGAGELFF
TRBJ2-7 few TRBD1 TRBV28 TGTGCCAGCAGCCGACAGGGGGAAGGCTACGAGCAGTACTTC CASSRQGEGYEQYF
TRBJ1-3 many . TRBV6-5 TGTGCCAGCAGTTACTCGATCTCCGCGGGAAACACCATATATTTT CASSYSISAGNTIYF
TRBJ2-3 . . TRBV9 TGTGCCAGCAGCGCCAGCTCGGCAGATACGCAGTATTTT CASSASSADTQYF
TRBJ2-5 few . TRBV23-1 TGCGCCAGCAGTCAACGGTTAAACAGGGACCAAGAGACCCAGTACTTC CASSQRLNRDQETQYF
TRBJ2-1 . . TRBV23-1 TGCGCCAGCAGTCAATCGTCGCAAACCGAACGGGGCTGCGGTGAGCAGTTCTTC CASSQSSQTERGCGEQFF
TRBJ2-3 . TRBD1 TRBV4-2 TGTGCCAGCAGCACCCGGGACAGCGAAGATACGCAGTATTTT CASSTRDSEDTQYF
TRBJ2-3 few . TRBV21-1 TGTGCCAGCAGGACTACCAGGACAGGGGAAACCACAGATACGCAGTATTTT CASRTTRTGETTDTQYF